The rows below give T cell receptor beta chains drawn from one sample of a study of T cells after posttransplantation cyclophosphamide. Data came from immunoSEQ multiplex PCR; TCRdb stores just in-frame clones and leaves some out. The specimen has more than 35,000 clones, none found just once. What was sequenced was PBMCs. These receptors originate from a man aged 45-60 years in good health, CMV-negative, and a related stem cell transplant donor. Both conserved end residues are part of each CDR3. D genes are given only for firm matches. Size tells how often a clone was seen (once, few, many) or the class of an expanded clone, and some rows leave it out.

cdr3_aa	cdr3_nt	v_call	j_call	d_call	clone_size
CSGAGLAGGYEQFF	TGCAGCGGTGCCGGACTAGCGGGAGGCTATGAGCAGTTCTTC	TRBV29-1	TRBJ2-1	TRBD2	few
CASTFAAGSNYEQYF	TGTGCCAGCACTTTTGCCGCAGGGTCGAACTACGAGCAGTACTTC	TRBV6-6	TRBJ2-7	-	many
CAIQTSGSTDTQYF	TGTGCCATCCAGACTAGCGGGAGCACAGATACGCAGTATTTT	TRBV7-9	TRBJ2-3	TRBD2	many
CASSEASRAGRRPNF	TGTGCCAGCAGTGAAGCAAGTCGCGCAGGTAGACGACCTAACTTC	TRBV6-1	TRBJ1-2	-	many
CASSLVGTLYEQYF	TGTGCCAGCAGCTTAGTCGGGACTCTCTACGAGCAGTACTTC	TRBV7-8	TRBJ2-7	-	many
CACREGGRAWNEQFF	TGTGCCTGCCGCGAGGGAGGGAGGGCCTGGAATGAGCAGTTCTTC	TRBV30	TRBJ2-1	TRBD2	many
CAITRDGQGTDTQYF	TGTGCCATCACCAGAGACGGACAGGGGACAGATACGCAGTATTTT	TRBV10-3	TRBJ2-3	TRBD1	many
CATGWGGYEQYF	TGTGCCACCGGGTGGGGAGGCTACGAGCAGTACTTC	TRBV19	TRBJ2-7	-	many
CASSIMTPNQPQHF	TGTGCCAGTAGTATAATGACACCCAATCAGCCCCAGCATTTT	TRBV19	TRBJ1-5	-	many
CASSVQGTLRNTEAFF	TGTGCCAGCTCCGTTCAGGGGACCCTGAGGAACACTGAAGCTTTCTTT	TRBV18	TRBJ1-1	-	many
CASSLRQDRVHEQFF	TGTGCCAGCAGCTTAAGACAGGATCGGGTCCATGAGCAGTTCTTC	TRBV7-3	TRBJ2-1	-	many
CASSPLRQASTDTQYF	TGTGCCAGCAGCCCGCTGAGGCAAGCTAGCACAGATACGCAGTATTTT	TRBV9	TRBJ2-3	-	-
CASSILPVLYNEQFF	TGTGCCAGTAGTATACTTCCTGTCCTTTACAATGAGCAGTTCTTC	TRBV19	TRBJ2-1	-	many
CASSPTWRGEAFF	TGTGCCAGCAGCCCCACCTGGAGAGGGGAAGCTTTCTTT	TRBV9	TRBJ1-1	-	many
CASSLTREGINEQFF	TGTGCCAGCAGTTTAACGCGGGAGGGGATCAATGAGCAGTTCTTC	TRBV27	TRBJ2-1	TRBD2	many
CASSLGLATQAQYF	TGTGCTAGCAGCCTGGGACTAGCGACCCAGGCCCAGTACTTC	TRBV7-7	TRBJ2-5	TRBD2	many
CASSVDGGFYGYTF	TGTGCCAGCAGCGTAGACGGCGGTTTCTATGGCTACACCTTC	TRBV9	TRBJ1-2	-	few
CASSSETENTGELFF	TGTGCCAGCAGTTCGGAGACTGAAAACACCGGGGAGCTGTTTTTT	TRBV6-5	TRBJ2-2	-	many
CASSEPRVNWNTEAFF	TGTGCCAGCAGTGAACCGAGAGTAAATTGGAACACTGAAGCTTTCTTT	TRBV6-1	TRBJ1-1	-	many
CASSLGQGVNSPLHF	TGCGCCAGCAGCTTGGGACAGGGGGTCAATTCACCCCTCCACTTT	TRBV5-1	TRBJ1-6	TRBD1	few
CASSPPYKTDTQYF	TGTGCCAGCAGCCCTCCCTATAAAACAGATACGCAGTATTTT	TRBV9	TRBJ2-3	-	few
CASSRQGNEQFF	TGTGCCAGCTCACGACAGGGCAATGAGCAGTTCTTC	TRBV18	TRBJ2-1	TRBD1	many
CASSSGRGLYEQYF	TGTGCCAGCTCATCCGGCAGGGGGCTCTACGAGCAGTACTTC	TRBV18	TRBJ2-7	TRBD1	few
CASSLTGTGGGYTF	TGTGCCAGCAGCTTAACCGGGACAGGGGGTGGCTACACCTTC	TRBV5-8	TRBJ1-2	TRBD1	many
CASSRESGGSTDTQYF	TGCGCCAGCAGCCGGGAAAGCGGGGGAAGCACAGATACGCAGTATTTT	TRBV5-1	TRBJ2-3	TRBD2	many
CASSQVLASTDTQYF	TGCGCCAGCAGCCAAGTGTTAGCAAGCACAGATACGCAGTATTTT	TRBV4-3	TRBJ2-3	-	many
CASSVAGGFGTDTQYF	TGTGCCAGCAGCGTAGCGGGCGGGTTCGGCACAGATACGCAGTATTTT	TRBV9	TRBJ2-3	-	-
CAISEPGTSEQFF	TGTGCCATCAGTGAGCCTGGGACTAGCGAGCAGTTCTTC	TRBV10-3	TRBJ2-1	TRBD2	many
CASSARQGANEKLFF	TGTGCCAGTAGTGCCCGACAGGGGGCTAATGAAAAACTGTTTTTT	TRBV19	TRBJ1-4	TRBD1	many
CATSPGAGQTYEQYF	TGTGCCACCAGCCCGGGGGCGGGACAGACCTACGAGCAGTACTTC	TRBV15	TRBJ2-7	-	few
CSVPGEEGLPGLGYGYTF	TGCAGCGTTCCCGGTGAGGAGGGGCTCCCCGGTCTCGGCTATGGCTACACCTTC	TRBV29-1	TRBJ1-2	-	few
CASSSGTAYGYTF	TGTGCCAGCAGCAGTGGGACAGCGTATGGCTACACCTTC	TRBV7-9	TRBJ1-2	TRBD1	many
CASSYSSTGQETQYF	TGTGCCAGCAGTTACTCGAGCACAGGTCAAGAGACCCAGTACTTC	TRBV6-6	TRBJ2-5	-	many
CASSPKELTGANFTGELFF	TGTGCCAGCTCACCTAAAGAATTGACAGGGGCCAATTTTACCGGGGAGCTGTTTTTT	TRBV18	TRBJ2-2	TRBD1	many
CASSKVRSSYNEQFF	TGTGCCAGCAGCAAAGTCCGGAGCTCCTACAATGAGCAGTTCTTC	TRBV7-3	TRBJ2-1	-	-
CASSVDRFGGYTF	TGTGCCAGCAGCGTCGACCGATTCGGGGGCTACACCTTC	TRBV7-3	TRBJ1-2	-	many
CSVARSSYNEQFF	TGCAGCGTTGCCCGTAGCTCCTACAATGAGCAGTTCTTC	TRBV29-1	TRBJ2-1	-	many
CASSPRHSKWEQYF	TGTGCCAGTAGTCCCAGACACTCTAAGTGGGAGCAGTACTTC	TRBV19	TRBJ2-7	-	many
CASSRTSFYEQYF	TGTGCCAGCAGTCGGACATCATTCTACGAGCAGTACTTC	TRBV6-5	TRBJ2-7	-	few
CASSEFRTGSTGELFF	TGTGCCAGCAGTGAATTCAGGACAGGGAGCACCGGGGAGCTGTTTTTT	TRBV2	TRBJ2-2	TRBD1	-
CAIRGQGGLGAGNTIYF	TGTGCCATCAGGGGACAGGGGGGCTTAGGAGCGGGAAACACCATATATTTT	TRBV10-3	TRBJ1-3	TRBD1	many
CASSQVQPYNEQFF	TGCGCCAGCAGCCAAGTACAGCCCTACAATGAGCAGTTCTTC	TRBV4-1	TRBJ2-1	-	many